These T cell receptor beta chains were read from a single sample in a study of T cells in localized non-small cell lung cancer. Sequencing was performed with immunoSEQ multiplex PCR; in TCRdb, only in-frame clones are kept and a portion is missing. Counted here are about 52,000 clones, around 86% occurring once; the ten biggest clones make up roughly a sixth. The sample consisted of PBMCs, taken before any cancer treatment. The receptors were gathered from a female donor with stage II lung adenocarcinoma. CDR3s include the opening cysteine and the closing phenylalanine or tryptophan. Fields, in order: D gene, clone size, V gene, J gene, CDR3 protein, CDR3 DNA. The D gene is left open where the match is weak. Some rows have no size entry. The others give once, few or many, or a class for an expanded clone.

D gene: NA; clone size: NA; V gene: TRBV4-1; J gene: TRBJ1-2; CDR3 protein: CASSQAGGGTNYGYTF; CDR3 DNA: TGCGCCAGCAGCCAAGCTGGGGGGGGAACAAACTATGGCTACACCTTC
D gene: NA; clone size: NA; V gene: TRBV20-1; J gene: TRBJ2-7; CDR3 protein: CSAEREYEQYF; CDR3 DNA: TGCAGTGCTGAAAGGGAATACGAGCAGTACTTC
D gene: NA; clone size: NA; V gene: TRBV18; J gene: TRBJ1-5; CDR3 protein: CASSPTGGQPQHF; CDR3 DNA: TGTGCCAGCTCACCTACCGGTGGACAGCCCCAGCATTTT
D gene: NA; clone size: NA; V gene: TRBV6-6; J gene: TRBJ2-3; CDR3 protein: CASSYGSGLGTDTQYF; CDR3 DNA: TGTGCCAGCAGTTACGGGTCCGGACTGGGTACAGATACGCAGTATTTT
D gene: NA; clone size: few; V gene: TRBV19; J gene: TRBJ1-1; CDR3 protein: CASSYPDTEAFF; CDR3 DNA: TGTGCCAGTAGTTATCCAGACACTGAAGCTTTCTTT
D gene: TRBD2; clone size: NA; V gene: TRBV5-1; J gene: TRBJ2-2; CDR3 protein: CASSLVLAGGAGELFF; CDR3 DNA: TGCGCCAGCAGCTTGGTCCTAGCGGGGGGCGCCGGGGAGCTGTTTTTT
D gene: NA; clone size: NA; V gene: TRBV5-6; J gene: TRBJ2-1; CDR3 protein: CASSPETTAYNEQFF; CDR3 DNA: TGTGCCAGCAGCCCGGAGACTACCGCCTACAATGAGCAGTTCTTC
D gene: NA; clone size: NA; V gene: TRBV10-3; J gene: TRBJ1-2; CDR3 protein: CAISESGQNGYTF; CDR3 DNA: TGTGCCATCAGTGAGTCGGGACAAAATGGCTACACCTTC
D gene: NA; clone size: NA; V gene: TRBV6-1; J gene: TRBJ1-2; CDR3 protein: CASSPDWPGYTF; CDR3 DNA: TGTGCCAGCAGCCCCGATTGGCCCGGCTACACCTTC
D gene: NA; clone size: NA; V gene: TRBV5-1; J gene: TRBJ1-4; CDR3 protein: CASSLPTGENEKLFF; CDR3 DNA: TGCGCCAGCAGCTTACCGACAGGAGAGAATGAAAAACTGTTTTTT
D gene: NA; clone size: NA; V gene: TRBV6-5; J gene: TRBJ2-1; CDR3 protein: CASTIPGGTDEQFF; CDR3 DNA: TGTGCCAGCACAATCCCCGGAGGAACTGATGAGCAGTTCTTC
D gene: TRBD2; clone size: once; V gene: TRBV4-1; J gene: TRBJ2-1; CDR3 protein: CASSQGAGGPNEQFF; CDR3 DNA: TGCGCCAGCAGCCAAGGAGCGGGGGGGCCTAATGAGCAGTTCTTC
D gene: TRBD1; clone size: NA; V gene: TRBV19; J gene: TRBJ2-7; CDR3 protein: CASSRGTGDSYEQYF; CDR3 DNA: TGTGCCAGTAGCCGAGGGACAGGGGATAGCTACGAGCAGTACTTC
D gene: TRBD2; clone size: few; V gene: TRBV2; J gene: TRBJ2-5; CDR3 protein: CASSEGGAGGRGETQYF; CDR3 DNA: TGTGCCAGCAGTGAAGGGGGAGCGGGGGGACGGGGAGAGACCCAGTACTTC
D gene: TRBD1; clone size: few; V gene: TRBV6-1; J gene: TRBJ2-7; CDR3 protein: CASRLFRDSYEQYF; CDR3 DNA: TGTGCCAGCAGGCTTTTCCGGGACAGTTACGAGCAGTACTTC
D gene: TRBD1; clone size: NA; V gene: TRBV4-1; J gene: TRBJ1-6; CDR3 protein: CASSLRGLGQGYNSPLHF; CDR3 DNA: TGCGCCAGCAGCCTCCGGGGACTGGGACAGGGGTATAATTCACCCCTCCACTTT
D gene: NA; clone size: few; V gene: TRBV25-1; J gene: TRBJ1-1; CDR3 protein: CASSDRDSSMNTEAFF; CDR3 DNA: TGTGCCAGCAGTGACCGGGATAGTTCTATGAACACTGAAGCTTTCTTT
D gene: TRBD1; clone size: NA; V gene: TRBV6-5; J gene: TRBJ2-7; CDR3 protein: CASSQGGQGAYEQYF; CDR3 DNA: TGTGCCAGCAGTCAGGGGGGACAGGGGGCCTACGAGCAGTACTTC
D gene: NA; clone size: NA; V gene: TRBV6-1; J gene: TRBJ2-7; CDR3 protein: CASSSTGMGYEQYF; CDR3 DNA: TGTGCCAGCAGTTCCACAGGGATGGGATACGAGCAGTACTTC
D gene: TRBD2; clone size: NA; V gene: TRBV27; J gene: TRBJ2-1; CDR3 protein: CASSAGGFLYNEQFF; CDR3 DNA: TGTGCCAGCAGTGCGGGGGGGTTTCTATACAATGAGCAGTTCTTC
D gene: TRBD1; clone size: NA; V gene: TRBV2; J gene: TRBJ2-3; CDR3 protein: CASLPGQGATDTQYF; CDR3 DNA: TGTGCCAGCCTACCGGGACAGGGCGCCACAGATACGCAGTATTTT
D gene: NA; clone size: NA; V gene: TRBV30; J gene: TRBJ2-3; CDR3 protein: CAWSRDSTDTQYF; CDR3 DNA: TGTGCCTGGAGCCGAGATAGCACAGATACGCAGTATTTT
D gene: TRBD1; clone size: NA; V gene: TRBV9; J gene: TRBJ1-1; CDR3 protein: CASSATGGITEAFF; CDR3 DNA: TGTGCCAGCAGCGCGACAGGGGGCATCACTGAAGCTTTCTTT
D gene: NA; clone size: once; V gene: TRBV29-1; J gene: TRBJ1-1; CDR3 protein: CSVGTPNTEAFF; CDR3 DNA: TGCAGCGTTGGGACACCGAACACTGAAGCTTTCTTT
D gene: NA; clone size: NA; V gene: TRBV6-1; J gene: TRBJ1-4; CDR3 protein: CASSLTWSDEKLFF; CDR3 DNA: TGTGCCAGCAGCCTCACCTGGTCTGATGAAAAACTGTTTTTT
D gene: NA; clone size: few; V gene: TRBV25-1; J gene: TRBJ1-6; CDR3 protein: CASSAPGQGNSPLHF; CDR3 DNA: TGTGCCAGCAGTGCTCCGGGACAAGGGAATTCACCCCTCCACTTT
D gene: NA; clone size: NA; V gene: TRBV13; J gene: TRBJ2-1; CDR3 protein: CASSLSGGNQGAQFF; CDR3 DNA: TGTGCCAGCAGCTTATCCGGGGGTAATCAGGGCGCGCAGTTCTTC
D gene: NA; clone size: once; V gene: TRBV10-3; J gene: TRBJ1-1; CDR3 protein: CAINPGVGGTEAFF; CDR3 DNA: TGTGCCATCAACCCAGGGGTTGGGGGCACTGAAGCTTTCTTT
D gene: NA; clone size: NA; V gene: TRBV7-6; J gene: TRBJ1-1; CDR3 protein: CASARGRNTEAFF; CDR3 DNA: TGTGCCAGCGCGAGAGGAAGGAACACTGAAGCTTTCTTT
D gene: TRBD2; clone size: NA; V gene: TRBV4-1; J gene: TRBJ2-3; CDR3 protein: CASSQDLGGGGTDTQYF; CDR3 DNA: TGCGCCAGCAGCCAAGATTTGGGGGGCGGGGGGACAGATACGCAGTATTTT
D gene: NA; clone size: NA; V gene: TRBV6-5; J gene: TRBJ1-2; CDR3 protein: CASRGPGGGYTF; CDR3 DNA: TGTGCCAGCAGGGGGCCCGGGGGAGGCTACACCTTC
D gene: NA; clone size: NA; V gene: TRBV2; J gene: TRBJ1-1; CDR3 protein: CASGQTHNTEAFF; CDR3 DNA: TGTGCCAGCGGTCAGACGCACAACACTGAAGCTTTCTTT
D gene: NA; clone size: NA; V gene: TRBV5-1; J gene: TRBJ2-1; CDR3 protein: CASSLQGGADSYNEQFF; CDR3 DNA: TGCGCCAGCAGCTTGCAAGGGGGGGCGGACTCCTACAATGAGCAGTTCTTC
D gene: TRBD1; clone size: NA; V gene: TRBV13; J gene: TRBJ1-2; CDR3 protein: CASSFRTGSNYGYTF; CDR3 DNA: TGTGCCAGCAGCTTCCGGACAGGCTCTAACTATGGCTACACCTTC
D gene: NA; clone size: NA; V gene: TRBV19; J gene: TRBJ1-4; CDR3 protein: CASSIGRRRSTNEKLFF; CDR3 DNA: TGTGCCAGTAGTATCGGACGGAGGAGGTCAACTAATGAAAAACTGTTTTTT
D gene: NA; clone size: NA; V gene: TRBV9; J gene: TRBJ2-7; CDR3 protein: CASSVQGGNYEQYF; CDR3 DNA: TGTGCCAGCAGCGTTCAGGGGGGGAACTACGAGCAGTACTTC
D gene: TRBD2; clone size: few; V gene: TRBV10-2; J gene: TRBJ2-1; CDR3 protein: CASSDILAGVYNEQFF; CDR3 DNA: TGCGCCAGCAGTGATATCCTAGCGGGGGTTTACAATGAGCAGTTCTTC
D gene: TRBD1; clone size: NA; V gene: TRBV27; J gene: TRBJ2-7; CDR3 protein: CASSSDRVSYEQYF; CDR3 DNA: TGTGCCAGCAGTTCTGACAGGGTATCCTACGAGCAGTACTTC
D gene: NA; clone size: NA; V gene: TRBV18; J gene: TRBJ1-1; CDR3 protein: CASSPGVGETEAFF; CDR3 DNA: TGTGCCAGCTCACCAGGGGTAGGGGAAACTGAAGCTTTCTTT
D gene: TRBD1; clone size: NA; V gene: TRBV30; J gene: TRBJ1-2; CDR3 protein: CAWSPGTGGPDRHIPSCTF; CDR3 DNA: TGTGCCTGGAGCCCCGGGACAGGGGGCCCGGACCGTCACATCCCCAGCTGCACCTTC
D gene: NA; clone size: once; V gene: TRBV5-1; J gene: TRBJ2-1; CDR3 protein: CASSLSPGAPDNEQFF; CDR3 DNA: TGCGCCAGCAGCTTGTCCCCCGGGGCGCCGGACAATGAGCAGTTCTTC
D gene: NA; clone size: NA; V gene: TRBV6-5; J gene: TRBJ2-5; CDR3 protein: CASRPDRETQYF; CDR3 DNA: TGTGCCAGCAGGCCCGACAGAGAGACCCAGTACTTC
D gene: NA; clone size: NA; V gene: TRBV5-1; J gene: TRBJ2-1; CDR3 protein: CASSLVDGEQFF; CDR3 DNA: TGCGCCAGCAGCTTGGTGGACGGGGAGCAGTTCTTC
D gene: TRBD1; clone size: few; V gene: TRBV6-6; J gene: TRBJ1-6; CDR3 protein: CASSYSWTGTLHF; CDR3 DNA: TGTGCCAGCAGTTACTCATGGACAGGGACTCTCCACTTT
D gene: NA; clone size: NA; V gene: TRBV6-5; J gene: TRBJ2-3; CDR3 protein: CASSYSPGVGDTQYF; CDR3 DNA: TGTGCCAGCAGTTACTCTCCAGGGGTGGGAGATACGCAGTATTTT
D gene: NA; clone size: NA; V gene: TRBV5-1; J gene: TRBJ1-2; CDR3 protein: CASIRAPGDYGYTF; CDR3 DNA: TGCGCCAGCATTCGTGCGCCAGGGGACTATGGCTACACCTTC
D gene: NA; clone size: NA; V gene: TRBV10-3; J gene: TRBJ1-1; CDR3 protein: CAISDSMNTEAFF; CDR3 DNA: TGTGCCATCAGTGACAGTATGAACACTGAAGCTTTCTTT
D gene: TRBD2; clone size: NA; V gene: TRBV6-1; J gene: TRBJ2-3; CDR3 protein: CASSELAGGSSDTQYF; CDR3 DNA: TGTGCCAGCAGTGAACTAGCGGGGGGTAGCTCAGATACGCAGTATTTT
D gene: NA; clone size: NA; V gene: TRBV5-1; J gene: TRBJ1-1; CDR3 protein: CASQPRTESTEAFF; CDR3 DNA: TGCGCCAGCCAACCAAGGACGGAGAGCACTGAAGCTTTCTTT
D gene: TRBD1; clone size: NA; V gene: TRBV5-1; J gene: TRBJ1-1; CDR3 protein: CASSLTGENTEAFF; CDR3 DNA: TGCGCCAGCAGCTTGACAGGGGAGAACACTGAAGCTTTCTTT
D gene: NA; clone size: NA; V gene: TRBV5-4; J gene: TRBJ1-2; CDR3 protein: CASSLDEDYGYTF; CDR3 DNA: TGTGCCAGCAGCTTGGATGAAGACTATGGCTACACCTTC
D gene: NA; clone size: NA; V gene: TRBV10-3; J gene: TRBJ1-2; CDR3 protein: CAITGDIANYGYTF; CDR3 DNA: TGTGCCATCACTGGGGACATAGCCAACTATGGCTACACCTTC
D gene: NA; clone size: NA; V gene: TRBV9; J gene: TRBJ2-1; CDR3 protein: CASSGTTYNEQFF; CDR3 DNA: TGTGCCAGCAGCGGGACCACCTACAATGAGCAGTTCTTC
D gene: NA; clone size: NA; V gene: TRBV7-9; J gene: TRBJ2-2; CDR3 protein: CASSGGWITGELFF; CDR3 DNA: TGTGCCAGCAGCGGGGGGTGGATCACCGGGGAGCTGTTTTTT
D gene: NA; clone size: NA; V gene: TRBV11-1; J gene: TRBJ1-3; CDR3 protein: CASSLDFSGNTIYF; CDR3 DNA: TGTGCCAGCAGCCTAGATTTCTCTGGAAACACCATATATTTT